This is a list of T cell receptor beta chains from one sample in a study of metastatic and nonmetastatic thyroid tumors. Through MiXCR, TCRdb re-clonotyped the PCR reads. This sample has about 33,000 clones, with about a sixth found just once. Sequenced: blood. The source of these receptors is a male donor with papillary thyroid cancer or a benign thyroid nodule (not recorded which). Some clones in this sample may be carry-over from other donors' samples. Each CDR3 is given with its conserved first and last residue. D genes are given only for firm matches. Clone size is shown for a subset of rows, as once, few, many or a class of expanded clone.

d_call	v_call	j_call	clone_size	cdr3_nt	cdr3_aa
NA	TRBV6-1	TRBJ1-4	many	TGTGCCAGCAGAAATTGGGGGGAGCAGGAAAAACTGTTTTTT	CASRNWGEQEKLFF
NA	TRBV6-1	TRBJ1-5	many	TGTGCCAGCAGCGATTTGGGACAGCCCCAGCATTTT	CASSDLGQPQHF
NA	TRBV9	TRBJ2-1	many	TGTGCCAGCAGCGCTCAACAAACCGGCGCGAACTACAATGAGCAGTTCTTC	CASSAQQTGANYNEQFF
NA	TRBV6-2/TRBV6-3	TRBJ2-1	medium-sized	TGTGCCAGCAGCTTCTCCTACAATGAGCAGTTCTTC	CASSFSYNEQFF
TRBD1	TRBV28	TRBJ1-2	many	TGTGCCAGCGGCCTACCGGGACAGGGGGCGGGTGGCTACACCTTC	CASGLPGQGAGGYTF
NA	TRBV6-1	TRBJ1-1	many	TGTGCCAGCAGTGTGGACAGATACACTGAAGCTTTCTTT	CASSVDRYTEAFF
NA	TRBV3-1	TRBJ2-1	many	TGTGCCAGCAGCCAAGGAAGGTTGAATGAGCAGTTCTTC	CASSQGRLNEQFF
TRBD2	TRBV20-1	TRBJ2-3	NA	TGCAGTGCTAGAGGCCTAGCGGGAGGAAAAGGCACAGATACGCAGTATTTT	CSARGLAGGKGTDTQYF
NA	TRBV20-1	TRBJ2-7	many	TGCAGTGCCCCGGACAGCTCCTACGAGCAGTACTTC	CSAPDSSYEQYF
TRBD1	TRBV27	TRBJ1-4	few	TGTGCCAGCGGTATCGACAGGGGGGTTGAAAAACTGTTTTTT	CASGIDRGVEKLFF
TRBD2	TRBV20-1	TRBJ2-7	NA	TGCAGTGCTAGAGAGACTAGCGGGGGGTACGAGCAGTACTTC	CSARETSGGYEQYF
TRBD1	TRBV28	TRBJ1-5	many	TGTGCCAGCGTGCTACAGGGGGCTGGTTTTCAGCCCCAGCATTTT	CASVLQGAGFQPQHF
NA	TRBV12-3/TRBV12-4	TRBJ2-1	many	TGTGCCAGCAACCCCCGTACCTACAATGAGCAGTTCTTC	CASNPRTYNEQFF
NA	TRBV4-3	TRBJ2-2	few	TGCGCCAGCAGCCCCATCGGGGGGGAGCTGTTTTTT	CASSPIGGELFF
NA	TRBV20-1	TRBJ2-7	many	TGCAGTGCTAGGGGAGCAAAAGGGTCAGACTCCTACGAGCAGTACTTC	CSARGAKGSDSYEQYF
NA	TRBV14	TRBJ1-2	many	TGTGCCAGCAGCCAAGATCCTGGCAGGAGGGGCTATGGCTACACCTTC	CASSQDPGRRGYGYTF
NA	TRBV28	TRBJ2-3	NA	TGTTCCAGCAGTTGGAAGACTAGCACAGATACGCAGTATTTT	CSSSWKTSTDTQYF
TRBD2	TRBV11-2	TRBJ2-1	NA	TGTGCCAGCAGCTCTCCCCGGACTAGCAGGAGTGAGCAGTTCTTC	CASSSPRTSRSEQFF
TRBD1	TRBV7-2	TRBJ2-1	NA	TGTGCCAGCAGCCCTCGGACAGGGGGGAGTGAGCAGTTCTTC	CASSPRTGGSEQFF
NA	TRBV28	TRBJ2-1	medium-sized	TGTGCCAGCATCCCTTACGGGGAGGGGGCGGATGAGCAGTTCTTC	CASIPYGEGADEQFF
NA	TRBV6-1	TRBJ2-7	NA	TGTGCCAGCAGTCCCCTGGACGGGCCGCCTATCTACGAGCAGTACTTC	CASSPLDGPPIYEQYF
NA	TRBV10-3	TRBJ2-1	many	TGTGCCATCGGTGGGGTAATTGAGAGCAATGAGCAGTTCTTC	CAIGGVIESNEQFF
TRBD2	TRBV20-1	TRBJ2-2	NA	TGCAGTGCTAGAGATGGACTAGGGACGGGCACCGGGGAGCTGTTTTTT	CSARDGLGTGTGELFF
NA	TRBV19	TRBJ2-1	many	TGTGCCAGTAGTCGTGATCGAGGTGAGCAGTTCTTC	CASSRDRGEQFF
NA	TRBV6-5	TRBJ2-5	NA	TGTGCCAGCAGTACCGACCGGACCCGGACCCAGTACTTC	CASSTDRTRTQYF
TRBD1	TRBV28	TRBJ2-7	many	TGTGCCAGCAGTTTCGCCCTTCTTCCTCGACAGGGGCTAACCTACGAGCAGTACTTC	CASSFALLPRQGLTYEQYF
NA	TRBV6-1	TRBJ1-4	many	TGTGCCAGCCATATCCAGCGGGGGGCTGTAACTAATGAAAAACTGTTTTTT	CASHIQRGAVTNEKLFF
NA	TRBV11-2	TRBJ2-3	once	TGTGCCAGCAGCTTAGCTCTGTTCCCAGGTGTCACAGATACGCAGTATTTT	CASSLALFPGVTDTQYF
NA	TRBV12-3/TRBV12-4	TRBJ2-5	NA	TGTGCCAGCAGTGGGGGGGACCCAGGGGCCGAGTACTTC	CASSGGDPGAEYF
NA	TRBV28	TRBJ1-5	NA	TGTGCCAGAACGACTGGGACGCTGAATCAGCCCCAGCATTTT	CARTTGTLNQPQHF
TRBD1	TRBV12-3/TRBV12-4	TRBJ1-6	medium-sized	TGTGCCAGCAGTCCAAGGGACAGAGGCTCTTATAATTCACCCCTCCACTTT	CASSPRDRGSYNSPLHF
NA	TRBV11-1	TRBJ2-7	NA	TGTGCCAGCAGCTTAGGGGCAGTGTCCTCCTACGAGCAGTACTTC	CASSLGAVSSYEQYF
TRBD1	TRBV19	TRBJ2-3	many	TGTGCCAGTAGTACCGGGACAGAGACAGATACGCAGTATTTT	CASSTGTETDTQYF
NA	TRBV11-2	TRBJ2-1	NA	TGTGCCAGCAGCCCCCGGGACGGACCGACGGCCAATGAGCAGTTCTTC	CASSPRDGPTANEQFF
TRBD2	TRBV3-1	TRBJ2-3	many	TGTGCCAGCAGCCAAGATGCGAGCGGGGGGGATACGCAGTATTTT	CASSQDASGGDTQYF
TRBD1	TRBV6-2/TRBV6-3	TRBJ2-7	medium-sized	TGTGCCAGCAAGGGTCCCCGGACAGGCTTCTACGAGCAGTACTTC	CASKGPRTGFYEQYF
NA	TRBV3-1	TRBJ2-7	many	TGTGCCAGCAGCCAATACTACGAGCAGTACTTC	CASSQYYEQYF
TRBD2	TRBV6-1	TRBJ2-7	few	TGTGCCAGCACCCTTGCGGGAGGGTCCGAGCAGTACTTC	CASTLAGGSEQYF
NA	TRBV7-9	TRBJ2-7	many	TGTGCCAGCAGCTTCTCGGGTTCCTACGAGCAGTACTTC	CASSFSGSYEQYF
NA	TRBV28	TRBJ2-3	NA	TGTGCCAGCAGTACCCCCACAGATACGCAGTATTTT	CASSTPTDTQYF
TRBD1	TRBV6-1	TRBJ2-1	medium-sized	TGTGCCAGCAGTGAAGCAACGATTACAGGGGTGAATGAGCAGTTCTTC	CASSEATITGVNEQFF
NA	TRBV5-4	TRBJ1-3	few	TGTGCCAGCAGCTTGGACAGTGGAAACACCATATATTTT	CASSLDSGNTIYF